Following are 22 T cell receptor beta chains from one sample sequenced in a study of T cell clonality in common variable immunodeficiency. Profiling relied on immunoSEQ multiplex PCR, and the TCRdb table lists in-frame clones only, not all of them. This sample has some 50,000 clones and no singletons, with about 5.9% in the ten largest. The sequencing input was peripheral blood mononuclear cells. These receptors were obtained from a person aged 18-70 years in good health.

This clone was seen repeatedly, ten times or more. The read ends 3 residues before the CDR3 terminus; that terminus is restored from the germline J gene. The chain carries TRBV19 and TRBJ1-4; 8 nucleotides line up with TRBD1. The junction had 4 bases not matched to a gene; V was cut back by 3 bases and J by 7 bases. The CDR3 is 14 amino acids. Germline-derived CDR1 and CDR2 are LNHDA and SQIVND (reference sequence). This CDR3 reads CASSIDRGLEKLFF. The part of the CDR3 DNA that was read is TGTGCCAGTAGTATTGACAGGGGTCTTGAAAAA. The full variable domain, in which reference TRBV19 and TRBJ1-4 provide the parts outside the CDR3, is DGGITQSPKYLFRKEGQNVTLSCEQNLNHDAMYWYRQDPGQGLRLIYYSQIVNDFQKGDIAEGYSVSREKKESFPLTVTSAQKNPTAFYLCASSIDRGLEKLFFGSGTQLSVL.

This clone was detected many times. Sequencing ends 3 residues short of the CDR3 end; the germline J gene provides the rest. This chain uses TRBV2 with TRBJ2-7; TRBD2 matches at 9 bases. The CDR3 consists of 13 residues. J gave up 3 bases and V 11 bases, and 8 bases lay outside the gene matches. Looked up from germline, CDR1 is SNHLY and CDR2 is FYNNEI. The sequenced part of the CDR3 DNA is TGTGCCGTTTTGGCGGGGGGGCGCTACGAG. As protein: CAVLAGGRYE. The complete CDR3 protein is CAVLAGGRYEQYF.

This clone has a count of ten or more. The read stops 3 residues short of the end of the CDR3; the missing end is completed from the germline J gene. The chain has TRBV5-4 and TRBJ2-7, with D tentatively TRBD2 (5 bases). Germline CDR1 and CDR2: SGHNT and YYREEE (reference sequence). CDR3 length: 16 amino acids. V was cut by 2 bases and J by 1 base, with 16 bases left in between. The sequenced part of the CDR3 DNA is TGTGCCAGCAGCTTCCTCGCAGGAGGCGCGTCCTACGAG. Amino acid sequence: CASSFLAGGASYE. The complete CDR3 protein is CASSFLAGGASYEQYF.

This clone came up many times. The read comes to an end 3 residues before the CDR3 does, leaving the germline J gene to fill in the end. The genes are TRBV6-2 or TRBV6-3 and TRBJ2-2; D is possibly TRBD2 (5 bases). The V end was cut by 7 bases, the J end by 6 bases, with 9 bases between. This CDR3 region has 12 residues. CDR1 and CDR2 (germline): MNHEY, SVGEGT. CDR3 sequence reads: CASKALAGELFF. CDR3 bases read: TGTGCCAGCAAGGCACTAGCCGGGGAG.

The table lists this clone with many counts. Read data end 3 residues before the CDR3 end; the end is taken from the germline J gene. This chain uses TRBV10-3 with TRBJ1-5, with TRBD1 as a possible D gene (5 bases). The CDR3 runs 16 residues. From germline, CDR1 is ENHRY and CDR2 SYGVKD. Trimming removed 0 bases at V and 7 bases at J, with 16 bases between. The CDR3 sequence is CAISESGGGRGQPQHF. Incomplete CDR3 DNA: TGTGCCATCAGTGAGTCGGGGGGGGGTAGAGGGCAGCCC.

This clone was seen at least ten times. CDR3 bases read: TGTGCCAGCAGCTTAACGGGGGGGAGGAAGACC. Its protein is CASSLTGGRKT. From start to end, the CDR3 is CASSLTGGRKTQYF. The chain uses TRBV11-2 and TRBJ2-5, with TRBD2 matching 8 bases. The read ends 3 residues early relative to the CDR3; the germline J gene fills the gap. Germline V CDR1 and CDR2: SGHAT, FQNNGV. The CDR3 has 14 residues. The ends lost 2 bases at V and 6 bases at J; junction bases unmatched: 5.

This clone has a count of ten or more. The CDR3 DNA, read in part, is TGTGCCAGTACTCAGGGCTACGAG. Translating it yields CASTQGYE. The entire CDR3 protein reads CASTQGYEQYF. The chain carries TRBV5-5 and TRBJ2-7; a possible D gene is TRBD1 (5 bases). The read comes to an end 3 residues before the CDR3 does, leaving the germline J gene to fill in the end. Germline CDR1 and CDR2: SGHKS and YYEKEE (reference sequence). V lost 8 bases and J 3 bases, leaving 9 bases between the germline ends. The CDR3 runs to 11 residues.

This clone was counted ten times or more. Read coverage stops 3 residues before the CDR3 terminus; the germline J gene supplies the remainder. The chain joins TRBV5-1 to TRBJ1-1; tentative D call: TRBD1 (6 bases). V was clipped by 2 bases and J by 2 bases, with 10 bases between them. Germline V gene lookup returns CDR1 SGHRS and CDR2 YFSETQ. The CDR3 is made up of 14 amino acids. CDR3 DNA, as far as it was read: TGCGCCAGCAGCTTACAACAGGGAAACACTGAA. It encodes CASSLQQGNTE. The full-length CDR3 reads as CASSLQQGNTEAFF.

Concerning this clone: A much larger clone differs from this one at a single base, so this may be a read error. The sequenced part of the CDR3 DNA is TGTGCCAGCAGCCGTCCTGGACTAGTGGCCACCGGGGAG. Translation: CASSRPGLVATGE. The whole CDR3 is CASSRPGLVATGELFF. V gene TRBV7-8 combines with J gene TRBJ2-2; TRBD2 agrees at 7 bases. The read halts 3 residues ahead of the CDR3 end, with the missing end drawn from the germline J gene. The CDR3 totals 16 residues. The germline V gene encodes CDR1 SGHVS and CDR2 FQNEAQ. Trimming removed 5 bases from V and 4 bases from J; junction bases left unmatched: 10. The full variable domain, completed using reference TRBV7-8 and TRBJ2-2, is GAGVSQSPRYKVAKRGQDVALRCDPISGHVSLFWYQQALGQGPEFLTYFQNEAQLDKSGLPSDRFFAERPEGSVSTLKIQRTQQEDSAVYLCASSRPGLVATGELFFGEGSRLTVL.

About this clone itself: The read stops 3 residues short of the end of the CDR3; the missing end is completed from the germline J gene. The J gene is TRBJ1-2, the V gene TRBV6-1; weak D call: TRBD1 (6 bases). Germline CDR1 and CDR2: MNHNS and SASEGT. This CDR3 contains 13 residues. CDR3 sequence: CASSVYRDGDYTF. The DNA read from the CDR3 is TGTGCCAGCAGTGTGTACAGGGATGGCGAC.

This clone was detected many times. The sequence runs out 3 residues before the end of the CDR3; the remainder is reconstructed from the germline J gene. The chain is built from TRBV7-2 and TRBJ1-1; a weak D match, TRBD1 (6 bases). The germline CDR1 and CDR2 sequences are SGHTA and FQGNSA. Trimming pared 6 bases from V and 7 bases from J, leaving 18 bases between. The CDR3 runs to 14 residues. The CDR3 reads CASSPSGGRIEAFF. The CDR3 bases that were read are TGTGCCAGCAGTCCCTCCGGGGGGCGTATTGAA.

This clone was detected many times. The DNA ends 3 residues before the CDR3 does, and the rest of the CDR3 is filled in from the germline J gene. This sequence joins TRBV30 and TRBJ1-2; tentatively, D is TRBD1 (5 bases). Germline values: CDR1 GTSNPN, CDR2 SVGIG (reference sequence). The CDR3 consists of 14 residues. The sequenced part of the CDR3 DNA is TGTGCCTGGGTAGCTAGTCACGGGAGGGGAGGC. This translates into CAWVASHGRGG. The CDR3 as a whole reads CAWVASHGRGGYTF.

This clone has a count of ten or more. The CDR3 is cut off 3 residues early in the read; its end comes from the germline J gene. The J gene is TRBJ2-1, the V gene TRBV5-5; D call uncertain. The V and J ends lost 0 bases and 5 bases respectively, with 6 bases between them. The V gene's germline CDR1 is SGHKS and CDR2 YYEKEE (reference sequence). This CDR3 has 13 residues. CDR3 bases read: TGTGCCAGCAGCTTGGACAGCCACAATGAG. Translated, it gives CASSLDSHNE. The complete CDR3 protein is CASSLDSHNEQFF.

This clone was seen a handful of times. The read comes to an end 3 residues before the CDR3 does, leaving the germline J gene to fill in the end. J is TRBJ2-4 and V is TRBV7-6; D is possibly TRBD2 (6 bases). V was pared by 2 bases and J by 7 bases, with 21 bases between. The CDR3 spans 17 residues. Germline assignment: CDR1 SGHVS and CDR2 FNYEAQ. Here the CDR3 reads CASSLTGRRLGGNIQYF. Incomplete CDR3 DNA: TGTGCCAGCAGCTTAACGGGCAGGAGGCTTGGGGGGAACATT. Drawing the rest from reference TRBV7-6 and TRBJ2-4, the complete variable domain is GAGVSQSPRYKVTKRGQDVALRCDPISGHVSLYWYRQALGQGPEFLTYFNYEAQQDKSGLPNDRFSAERPEGSISTLTIQRTEQRDSAMYRCASSLTGRRLGGNIQYFGAGTRLSVL.

The table lists this clone with many counts. With the read ending 3 residues before the CDR3 end, the germline J gene is used to fill in that end. The chain combines TRBV5-1 with TRBJ2-5, with 8 bases identical to TRBD2. Germline CDR1 and CDR2: SGHRS and YFSETQ. The trim removed 2 bases at V and 4 bases at J, leaving 1 base unmatched. CDR3 size: 13 residues. CDR3 DNA (partial): TGCGCCAGCAGCTTCAGCGGGGGAGAGACC. It is translated as CASSFSGGET. The complete CDR3 reads CASSFSGGETQYF.

The table lists this clone with many counts. A junction end diverges from the germline sequence, so it may reflect a read error. Sequencing ends 3 residues short of the CDR3 end; the germline J gene provides the rest. The rearrangement uses TRBV4-2 and TRBJ1-2, with a weak D call TRBD1 (6 bases). The CDR3 loop spans 16 amino acids. In germline, CDR1 is LGHNA, CDR2 YNFKEQ. This CDR3 is CASSQSGGRAGDGYTF. The CDR3 DNA, read in part, is TGCGCCAGCAGCCAATCGGGGGGCAGGGCCGGGGATGGC.

This clone was counted at least ten times. The CDR3 extends 3 residues past the end of the read, so its final part is completed from the germline J gene. The V and J genes are TRBV15 and TRBJ2-5; D may be TRBD1 (7 bases). Germline V gene sequence: CDR1 LNHNV, CDR2 YYDKDF (reference sequence). Trimming took off 2 bases at V and 6 bases at J, with 19 bases between the two ends. The CDR3 has 16 amino acids. The sequenced CDR3 bases are TGTGCCACCAGCAGATCCAGGGGGGAGATCAGGAAGACC. Protein: CATSRSRGEIRKT. The complete CDR3 protein is CATSRSRGEIRKTQYF.

This clone showed up many times. The CDR3 goes on 3 residues after the read ends, and that part is filled in from the germline J gene. The rearrangement joins TRBV28 to TRBJ2-7; a weak D match, TRBD1 (5 bases). Between the trimmed V and J ends, which lost 1 base and 0 bases, there was a span of 10 bases. In germline, CDR1 is MDHEN, CDR2 SYDVKM. This CDR3 has 15 residues. This CDR3 reads CASSLSGSDSYEQYF. The DNA read from the CDR3 is TGTGCCAGCAGTTTATCAGGGTCAGACTCCTACGAG.

In this sample, this clone turned up many times. The CDR3 end lies 3 residues beyond the end of the read and is filled in from the germline J gene. This chain uses TRBV20-1 with TRBJ2-7, with D perhaps TRBD1 (5 bases). CDR1 and CDR2 from the germline V gene are DFQATT and SNEGSKA (reference sequence). Trimming cost V 4 bases and J 0 bases, with 13 bases left between them. The CDR3 has 14 residues. CDR3: CSATLQASSYEQYF. The covered CDR3 bases are TGCAGTGCTACCTTACAGGCGAGCTCCTACGAG.

This clone was seen many times. The read finishes 3 residues shy of the CDR3 end, and the germline J gene is used to complete it. The gene calls are TRBV2 and TRBJ2-3; D is ambiguous. V shed 3 bases and J shed 5 bases, with 12 bases lying between them. Germline V lookup: CDR1 SNHLY, CDR2 FYNNEI. This CDR3 comprises 14 residues. The CDR3: CASSDPLAVDTQYF. CDR3 bases read: TGTGCCAGCAGTGACCCCTTGGCGGTAGATACG.

Sample share makes this clone medium-sized. Read sequence stops 3 residues before the CDR3 end, and the germline J gene provides the missing end. The rearrangement links TRBV6-2 or TRBV6-3 to TRBJ2-4; TRBD2 might be the D (5 bases). Germline CDR1 and CDR2: MNHEY and SVGEGT. This CDR3 is built from 13 residues. The DNA read from the CDR3 is TGTGCCAGCAGCCTTTCTGTAGGACTCCGT. It encodes CASSLSVGLR. The complete CDR3 sequence is CASSLSVGLRQYF.

This clone showed up just a few times. The read ends 3 residues shy of where the CDR3 ends; the end is completed using the germline J gene. V gene TRBV18 combines with J gene TRBJ1-4; no clear D gene. This CDR3 comprises 12 residues. Germline loops: CDR1 KGHSH, CDR2 LQKENI. This chain's CDR3 is CASSPPKSPLFF. The part of the CDR3 DNA that was read is TGTGCCAGCTCACCGCCTAAAAGTCCA. Filled out from reference TRBV18 and TRBJ1-4, the complete variable domain reads NAGVMQNPRHLVRRRGQEARLRCSPMKGHSHVYWYRQLPEEGLKFMVYLQKENIIDESGMPKERFSAEFPKEGPSILRIQQVVRGDSAAYFCASSPPKSPLFFGSGTQLSVL.